This TCR beta chain comes out of a study of OX40 agonist ivuxolimab in advanced cancers. Across the whole study: At doses from 0.01 to 10 mg/kg, patients were given intravenous ivuxolimab every 2 weeks. The study, taken as a whole, reports: Dose levels from 0.1 to 3.0 mg/kg saw CD4+ and CD8+ blood T cells expand clonally by week 6. Antigen specificity of clonally expanded peripheral T cells was not established.

Sequenced by immunoSEQ multiplex PCR; TCRdb stores in-frame clones only, minus some. The sample includes approximately 77,000 clones, 80% to 95% of them seen just once. A history of autoimmune disease or systemic immunosuppression excluded patients. Germline-derived CDR1 and CDR2 are ENHRY and SYGVKD. There are 12 residues in the CDR3. Deletions cut 2 bases from V and 4 bases from J, with 5 bases between. As to this clone: The antigen remains unidentified. Additional DNA sequences in this sample encode the identical CDR3.

The chain uses TRBV10-3 and TRBJ2-5, with D uncertain. The material sequenced was CD4+ or CD8+ T cells sorted from blood, taken in a trial of the OX40 agonist ivuxolimab. The TCR was taken from an adult with an advanced solid tumor such as melanoma, head and neck, liver or kidney cancer. CDR3 DNA sequence: TGTGCCATCAGTGAGAGTGGAGAGACCCAGTACTTC. Translating gives CAISESGETQYF.